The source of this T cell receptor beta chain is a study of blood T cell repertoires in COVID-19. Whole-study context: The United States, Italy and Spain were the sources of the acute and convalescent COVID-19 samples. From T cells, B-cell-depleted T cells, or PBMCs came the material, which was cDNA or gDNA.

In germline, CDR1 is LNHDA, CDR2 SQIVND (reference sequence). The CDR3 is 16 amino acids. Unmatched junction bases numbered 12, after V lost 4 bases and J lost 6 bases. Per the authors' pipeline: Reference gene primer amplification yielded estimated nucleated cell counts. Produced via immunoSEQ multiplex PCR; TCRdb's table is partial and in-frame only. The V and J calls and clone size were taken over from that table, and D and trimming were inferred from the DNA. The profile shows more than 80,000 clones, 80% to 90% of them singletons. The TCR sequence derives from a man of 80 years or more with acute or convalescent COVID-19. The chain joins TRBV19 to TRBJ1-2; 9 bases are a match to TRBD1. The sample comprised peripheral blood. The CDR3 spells CASSNPRDRDTDGYTF. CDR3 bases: TGTGCCAGTAGTAACCCACGGGACAGGGACACGGATGGCTACACCTTC.